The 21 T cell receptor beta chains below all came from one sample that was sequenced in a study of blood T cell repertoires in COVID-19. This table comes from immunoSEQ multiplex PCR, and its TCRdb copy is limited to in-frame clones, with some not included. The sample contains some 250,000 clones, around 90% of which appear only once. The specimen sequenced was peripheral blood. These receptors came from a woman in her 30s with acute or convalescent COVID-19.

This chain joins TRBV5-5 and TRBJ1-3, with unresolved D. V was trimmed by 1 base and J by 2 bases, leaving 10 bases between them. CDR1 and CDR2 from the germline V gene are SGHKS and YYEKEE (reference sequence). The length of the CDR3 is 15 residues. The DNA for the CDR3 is TGTGCCAGCAGCTTGCCCCCTAGAGCTGGAAACACCATATATTTT. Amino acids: CASSLPPRAGNTIYF.

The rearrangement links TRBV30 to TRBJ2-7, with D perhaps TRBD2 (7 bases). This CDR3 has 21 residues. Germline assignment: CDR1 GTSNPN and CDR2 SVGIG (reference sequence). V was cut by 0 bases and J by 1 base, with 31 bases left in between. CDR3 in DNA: TGTGCCTGGAGTGTAAGGGCTTCAGGGGTGGCGGGAGCTGTTAAGTCCTACGAGCAGTACTTC. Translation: CAWSVRASGVAGAVKSYEQYF.

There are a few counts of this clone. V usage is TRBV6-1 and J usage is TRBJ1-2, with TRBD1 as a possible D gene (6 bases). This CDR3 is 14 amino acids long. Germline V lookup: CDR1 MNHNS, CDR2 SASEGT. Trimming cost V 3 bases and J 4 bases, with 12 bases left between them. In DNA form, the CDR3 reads TGTGCCAGCAGTGAGACCACAGGGACCTATGGCTACACCTTC. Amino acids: CASSETTGTYGYTF.

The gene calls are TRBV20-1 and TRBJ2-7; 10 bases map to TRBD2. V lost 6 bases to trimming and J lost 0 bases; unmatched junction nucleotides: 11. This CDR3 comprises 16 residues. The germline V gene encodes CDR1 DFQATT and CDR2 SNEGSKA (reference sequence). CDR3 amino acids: CSASPYGLAASYEQYF. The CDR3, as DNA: TGCAGTGCCAGTCCCTACGGACTAGCGGCCTCCTACGAGCAGTACTTC.

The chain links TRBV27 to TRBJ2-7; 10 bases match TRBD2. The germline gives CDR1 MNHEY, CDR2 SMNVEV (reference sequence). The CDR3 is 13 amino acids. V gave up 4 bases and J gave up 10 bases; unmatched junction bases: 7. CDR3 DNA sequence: TGTGCCAGCAGTTCATTGAAGCGGGAGGGCCAGTACTTC. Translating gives CASSSLKREGQYF.

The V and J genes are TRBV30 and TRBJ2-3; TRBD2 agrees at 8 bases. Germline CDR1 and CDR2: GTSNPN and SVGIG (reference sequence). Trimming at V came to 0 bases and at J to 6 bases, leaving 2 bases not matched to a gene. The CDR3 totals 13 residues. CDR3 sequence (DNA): TGTGCCTGGAGTGTCGGGAGGGGGGATACGCAGTATTTT. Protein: CAWSVGRGDTQYF. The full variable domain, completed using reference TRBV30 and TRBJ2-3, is SQTIHQWPATLVQPVGSPLSLECTVEGTSNPNLYWYRQAAGRGLQLLFYSVGIGQISSEVPQNLSASRPQDRQFILSSKKLLLSDSGFYLCAWSVGRGDTQYFGPGTRLTVL.

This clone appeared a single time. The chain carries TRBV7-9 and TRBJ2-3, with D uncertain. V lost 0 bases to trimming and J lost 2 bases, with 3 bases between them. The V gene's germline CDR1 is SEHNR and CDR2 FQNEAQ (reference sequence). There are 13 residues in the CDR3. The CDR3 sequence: CASSLANTDTQYF. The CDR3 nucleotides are TGTGCCAGCAGCTTAGCCAACACAGATACGCAGTATTTT. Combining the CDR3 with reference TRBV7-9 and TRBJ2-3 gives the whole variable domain DTGVSQNPRHKITKRGQNVTFRCDPISEHNRLYWYRQTLGQGPEFLTYFQNEAQLEKSRLLSDRFSAERPKGSFSTLEIQRTEQGDSAMYLCASSLANTDTQYFGPGTRLTVL.

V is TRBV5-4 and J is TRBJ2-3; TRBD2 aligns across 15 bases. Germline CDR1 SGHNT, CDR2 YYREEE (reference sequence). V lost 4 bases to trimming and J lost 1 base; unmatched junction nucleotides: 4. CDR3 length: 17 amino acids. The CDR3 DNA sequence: TGTGCCAGCAGCCGGACTAGCGGGAGGGGGCGCACAGATACGCAGTATTTT. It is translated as CASSRTSGRGRTDTQYF.

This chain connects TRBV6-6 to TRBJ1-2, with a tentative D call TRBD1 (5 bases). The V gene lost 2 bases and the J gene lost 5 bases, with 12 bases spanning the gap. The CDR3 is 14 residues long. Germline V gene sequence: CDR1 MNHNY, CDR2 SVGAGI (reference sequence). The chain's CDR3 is CASSYGGTDYGYTF. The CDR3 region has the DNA TGTGCCAGCAGTTACGGGGGGACGGATTATGGCTACACCTTC.

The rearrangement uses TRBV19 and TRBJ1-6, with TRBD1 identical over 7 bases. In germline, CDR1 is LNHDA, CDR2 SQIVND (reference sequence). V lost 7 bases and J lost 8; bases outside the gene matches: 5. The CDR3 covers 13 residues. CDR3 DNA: TGTGCCAGTATGGGGCAGGGGGATTCACCCCTCCACTTT. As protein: CASMGQGDSPLHF.

CDR3 DNA: TGTGCCAGCAGCTTAAGGCGGGGTCTTATGGGAGAGACCCAGTACTTC. Residues: CASSLRRGLMGETQYF. The rearrangement uses TRBV7-2 and TRBJ2-5; D possibly corresponds to TRBD2 (6 bases). CDR1 SGHTA and CDR2 FQGNSA come from the germline V gene. V was cut by 2 bases and J by 4 bases, with 17 bases left in between. This CDR3 has 16 amino acids.

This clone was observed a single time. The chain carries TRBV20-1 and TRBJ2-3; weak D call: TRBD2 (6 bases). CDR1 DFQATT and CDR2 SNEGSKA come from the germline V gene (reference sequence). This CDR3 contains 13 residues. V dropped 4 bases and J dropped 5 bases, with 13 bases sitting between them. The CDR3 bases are TGCAGTGCTATTGACGGGAGAGGAGATACGCAGTATTTT. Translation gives CSAIDGRGDTQYF.

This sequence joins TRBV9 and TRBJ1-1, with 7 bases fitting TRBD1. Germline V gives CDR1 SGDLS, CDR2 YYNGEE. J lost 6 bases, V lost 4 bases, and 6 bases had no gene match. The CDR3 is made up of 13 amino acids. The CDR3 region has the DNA TGTGCCAGCAGCCCATCGAGGGGGCCTGAAGCTTTCTTT. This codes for CASSPSRGPEAFF. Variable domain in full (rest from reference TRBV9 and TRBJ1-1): DSGVTQTPKHLITATGQRVTLRCSPRSGDLSVYWYQQSLDQGLQFLIQYYNGEERAKGNILERFSAQQFPDLHSELNLSSLELGDSALYFCASSPSRGPEAFFGQGTRLTVV.

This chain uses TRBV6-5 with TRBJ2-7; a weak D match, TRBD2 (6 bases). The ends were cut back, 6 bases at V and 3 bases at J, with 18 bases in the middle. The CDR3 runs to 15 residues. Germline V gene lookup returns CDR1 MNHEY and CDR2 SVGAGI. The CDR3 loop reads CASSLGGGNNYEQYF. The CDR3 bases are TGTGCCAGCAGCTTGGGAGGCGGGAACAACTACGAGCAGTACTTC.

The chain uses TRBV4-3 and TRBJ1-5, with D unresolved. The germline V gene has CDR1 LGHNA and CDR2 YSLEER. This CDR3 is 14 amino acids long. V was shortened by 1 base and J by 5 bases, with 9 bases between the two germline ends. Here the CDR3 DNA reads TGCGCCAGCAGCCAAGTTCTCTCCCATCAGCCCCAGCATTTT. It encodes CASSQVLSHQPQHF.

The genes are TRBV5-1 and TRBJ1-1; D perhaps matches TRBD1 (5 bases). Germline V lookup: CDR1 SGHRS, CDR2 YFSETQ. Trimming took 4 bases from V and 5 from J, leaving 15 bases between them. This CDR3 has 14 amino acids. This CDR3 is CASSPTVGHTEAFF. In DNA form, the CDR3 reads TGCGCCAGCAGCCCGACAGTTGGACATACTGAAGCTTTCTTT.

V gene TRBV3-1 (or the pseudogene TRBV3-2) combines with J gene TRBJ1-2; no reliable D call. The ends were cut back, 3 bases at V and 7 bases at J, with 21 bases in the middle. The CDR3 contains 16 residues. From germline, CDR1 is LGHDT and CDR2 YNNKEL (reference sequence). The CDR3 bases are TGTGCCAGCAGCCACAAGCCAGCGTCAGACCTATCTGGCTACACCTTC. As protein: CASSHKPASDLSGYTF.

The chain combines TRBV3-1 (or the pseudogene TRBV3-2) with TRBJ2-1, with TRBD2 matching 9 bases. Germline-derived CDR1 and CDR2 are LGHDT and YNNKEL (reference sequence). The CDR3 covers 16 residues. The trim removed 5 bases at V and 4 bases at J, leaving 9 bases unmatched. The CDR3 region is CASSALRLAAYNEQFF. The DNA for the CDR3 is TGTGCCAGCAGCGCCCTGAGACTAGCGGCTTACAATGAGCAGTTCTTC.

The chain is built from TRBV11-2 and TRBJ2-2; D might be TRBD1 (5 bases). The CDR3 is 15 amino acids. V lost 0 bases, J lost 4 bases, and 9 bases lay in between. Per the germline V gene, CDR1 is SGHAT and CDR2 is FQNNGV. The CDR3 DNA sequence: TGTGCCAGCAGCTTAGATACAGGAACCACCGGGGAGCTGTTTTTT. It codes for CASSLDTGTTGELFF.

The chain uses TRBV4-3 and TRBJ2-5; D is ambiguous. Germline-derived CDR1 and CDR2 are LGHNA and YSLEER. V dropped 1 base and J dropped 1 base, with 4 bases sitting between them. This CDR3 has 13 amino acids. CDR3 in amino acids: CASSQVLQETQYF. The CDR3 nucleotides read TGCGCCAGCAGCCAAGTACTCCAAGAGACCCAGTACTTC.

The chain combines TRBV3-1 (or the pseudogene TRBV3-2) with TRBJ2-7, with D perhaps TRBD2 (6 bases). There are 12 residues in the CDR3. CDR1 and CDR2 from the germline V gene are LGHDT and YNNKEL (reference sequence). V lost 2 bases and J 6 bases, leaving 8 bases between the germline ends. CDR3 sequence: CASSQYGGEQYF. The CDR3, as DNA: TGTGCCAGCAGCCAATACGGGGGCGAGCAGTACTTC.